This section outlines one TCR beta chain sequence together with its context. Its antigen is currently unknown. One entry per CDR3 protein results from TCRdb running MiXCR on the 5' RACE reads. The sample shows around 370,000 distinct CDR3 sequences, approximately 8.8% of them seen only once. The V gene's germline CDR1 is MNHEY and CDR2 SMNVEV (reference sequence). The V segment lost 7 bases and the J segment 0 bases; nucleotides outside the gene matches: 4. This CDR3 comprises 14 residues. This entry is derived from a study of identical twins. Overall study findings and caveats: Researchers reported weaker excess twin sharing in beta out-of-frame sequences.

The material sequenced was naive T cells sorted from blood. The chain joins TRBV27 to TRBJ2-3, with TRBD2 matching 7 bases. The origin of this receptor is a woman aged 45-59 years in good health. CDR3 nucleotide sequence: TGTGCCAGCAAGGAGGGAGGGAGCACAGATACGCAGTATTTT. It translates to CASKEGGSTDTQYF.